This TCR beta chain was obtained from a study of T cell changes during pregnancy in multiple sclerosis. The assay was immunoSEQ multiplex PCR, and TCRdb's table has in-frame clones only and misses some. The sample contains about 59,000 clones, roughly 94% of which appear only once. Trimming took 5 bases from V and 4 from J, leaving 16 bases between them. There are 15 residues in the CDR3. Germline CDR1 is SGHVS and CDR2 is FQNEAQ. The sequencing here drew on CD8+ T cells from peripheral blood mononuclear cells, taken after pregnancy. The sequence came from a female donor with multiple sclerosis, enrolled in a pregnancy study. The chain recombines TRBV7-8 with TRBJ2-3; D gene unclear. CDR3 DNA: TGTGCCAGCAGCCCTACTCCCGGTATCTCAGATACGCAGTATTTT. Encoded protein: CASSPTPGISDTQYF.